This is a list of T cell receptor beta chains from one sample in a study of T cell changes during pregnancy in multiple sclerosis. Sequencing used immunoSEQ multiplex PCR; TCRdb keeps in-frame clones, though not all of them. There are almost 50,000 clones in the sample; over 90% occur only once, and about 0.99% lies in the top ten. The source was peripheral blood, collected after pregnancy. All receptors come from a female donor with multiple sclerosis, enrolled in a pregnancy study. CDR3s include the opening cysteine and the closing phenylalanine or tryptophan. The D gene is left open where the match is weak. Where a row states a size, it is once, few, many or the class of an expanded clone; other rows omit it.

TRBD1 | - | TRBJ2-3 | TRBV7-3 | TGTGCCAGCAGCCCGGGACAGGCGGGAGATACGCAGTATTTT | CASSPGQAGDTQYF
TRBD2 | - | TRBJ2-1 | TRBV5-1 | TGCGCCAGCCGAATTCACAGGAACAGAGGAGCGGGGGGGTCCGGTGAGCAGTTCTTC | CASRIHRNRGAGGSGEQFF
- | - | TRBJ1-6 | TRBV7-9 | TGTGCCAGCACCTTAATGGCAGGGCCGACACCCCTCCACTTT | CASTLMAGPTPLHF
- | - | TRBJ1-1 | TRBV5-1 | TGCGCCAGCAGCTTGGGTACGTCGGGCACTGAAGCTTTCTTT | CASSLGTSGTEAFF
- | - | TRBJ1-2 | TRBV4-1 | TGCGCCAGCAGCCAAGGGAGGGCCGGAGTCTATGGCTACACCTTC | CASSQGRAGVYGYTF
TRBD1 | - | TRBJ2-7 | TRBV6-1 | TGTGCCAGCAATCTCCGGGACAGGAACTCCTACGAGCAGTACTTC | CASNLRDRNSYEQYF
TRBD1 | - | TRBJ1-2 | TRBV9 | TGTGCCAGCAGCGGACTACAGGGGGGAAACTATGGCTACACCTTC | CASSGLQGGNYGYTF
- | once | TRBJ2-7 | TRBV7-2 | TGTGCCAGCAGCTCTAAAACCTACGAGCAGTACTTC | CASSSKTYEQYF
TRBD1 | - | TRBJ1-3 | TRBV2 | TGTGCCAGCAGTGAAGCGCCCGGACAGGGGATGGGAAACACCATATATTTT | CASSEAPGQGMGNTIYF
TRBD2 | - | TRBJ2-1 | TRBV6-6 | TGTGCCAGCAGCGCGACTAGCGGGGGTTCCTACAATGAGCAGTTCTTC | CASSATSGGSYNEQFF
TRBD1 | - | TRBJ2-7 | TRBV11-2 | TGTGCCAGCAGCCACAGGGGGCTCTTCTACGAGCAGTACTTC | CASSHRGLFYEQYF
- | - | TRBJ1-4 | TRBV5-6 | TGTGCCAGCAGAGAGGCCAGGGTTGACGAAAAACTGTTTTTT | CASREARVDEKLFF
- | - | TRBJ2-3 | TRBV5-1 | TGCGCCAGCAGCTCCGACAGGGGAGGGGATACGCAGTATTTT | CASSSDRGGDTQYF
- | - | TRBJ1-2 | TRBV6-6 | TGTGCCAGCACCAACAGTGGGGGCGGCTACACCTTC | CASTNSGGGYTF
TRBD2 | - | TRBJ2-7 | TRBV7-8 | TGTGCCAGCAGCCCCCGACTAGCGGGGGCCGCCTACGAGCAGTACTTC | CASSPRLAGAAYEQYF
- | - | TRBJ2-1 | TRBV6-5 | TGTGCCAGCAGTTACTCAGGGGTCTCCTACAATGAGCAGTTCTTC | CASSYSGVSYNEQFF
TRBD1 | - | TRBJ1-6 | TRBV7-2 | TGTGCCAGCAGCTTAGGGCGGCCCGACAGGGCGTCTCCCCTCCACTTT | CASSLGRPDRASPLHF